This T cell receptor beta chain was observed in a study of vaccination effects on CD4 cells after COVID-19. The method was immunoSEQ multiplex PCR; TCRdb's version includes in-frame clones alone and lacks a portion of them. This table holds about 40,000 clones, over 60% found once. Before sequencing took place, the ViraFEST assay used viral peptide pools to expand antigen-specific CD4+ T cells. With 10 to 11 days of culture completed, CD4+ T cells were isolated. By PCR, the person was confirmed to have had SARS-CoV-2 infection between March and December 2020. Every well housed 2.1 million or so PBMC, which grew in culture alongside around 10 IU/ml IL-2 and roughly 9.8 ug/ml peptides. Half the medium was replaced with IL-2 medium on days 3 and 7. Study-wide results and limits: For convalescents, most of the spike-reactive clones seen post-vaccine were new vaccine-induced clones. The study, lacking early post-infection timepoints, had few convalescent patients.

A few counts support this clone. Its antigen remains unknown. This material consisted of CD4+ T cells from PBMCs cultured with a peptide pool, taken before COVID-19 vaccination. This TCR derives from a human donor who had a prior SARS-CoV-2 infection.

CDR3 loop: CASSHHGVSYEQYF. For the CDR3, the DNA is TGTGCCAGCAGCCACCACGGGGTATCCTACGAGCAGTACTTC. This chain links TRBV3-1 (or the pseudogene TRBV3-2) with TRBJ2-7, with D maybe TRBD2 (5 bases). V gave up 3 bases and J gave up 1 base, with 10 bases separating them. The length of the CDR3 is 14 residues. Germline lookup yields CDR1 LGHDT and CDR2 YNNKEL (reference sequence).